The rows below give T cell receptor beta chains drawn from one sample of a study of post-analysis software for immune sequencing data. TCRdb reprocessed the PCR reads with MiXCR, giving one entry per CDR3 protein. Among more than 500,000 distinct CDR3 sequences, 30% to 40% were seen once, and the ten largest hold 4.5% to 7.5%. Sequencing was done on a sample of blood. The source of these receptors is a girl under 18 with multiple sclerosis. Both conserved end residues are part of each CDR3. The D gene is left open where the match is weak. Expanded clones are given a class, and other clones once, few, many or no size at all.

TRBJ2-1 TRBD2 TRBV5-1 - CASSLGTSWGVQFF TGCGCCAGCAGCTTGGGGACTAGCTGGGGGGTCCAGTTCTTC
TRBJ1-2 - TRBV5-1 - CASSLSTTNYGYTF TGCGCCAGCAGCTTGTCAACGACTAACTATGGCTACACCTTC
TRBJ1-1 - TRBV7-9 - CASIRGGGNTEAFF TGTGCCAGCATCCGAGGGGGGGGGAACACTGAAGCTTTCTTT
TRBJ1-3 - TRBV20-1 - CSASSLGNTIYF TGCAGTGCTTCCAGTCTTGGAAACACCATATATTTT
TRBJ1-2 - TRBV5-6 - CASSFRDGGDYGYTF TGTGCCAGCAGCTTCCGGGACGGGGGGGACTATGGCTACACCTTC
TRBJ2-7 - TRBV7-9 few CASSGAGESSYEQYF TGTGCCAGCAGCGGAGCAGGGGAGAGCTCCTACGAGCAGTACTTC
TRBJ1-4 - TRBV5-5 few CASSSRAGSEKLFF TGTGCCAGCAGCTCCCGGGCGGGGAGTGAAAAACTGTTTTTT
TRBJ2-4 TRBD1 TRBV5-1 few CASSIDRGSNIQYF TGCGCCAGCAGCATCGACAGGGGCTCAAACATTCAGTACTTC
TRBJ2-7 TRBD2 TRBV11-2 few CASSFGLAVYEQYF TGTGCCAGCAGCTTCGGACTAGCGGTATACGAGCAGTACTTC
TRBJ2-7 - TRBV20-1 - CSALRAGAGYEQYF TGCAGTGCTCTCCGGGCAGGGGCGGGCTACGAGCAGTACTTC
TRBJ1-2 TRBD1 TRBV6-5 - CASSYLTGGGYGYTF TGTGCCAGCAGTTACCTGACAGGGGGCGGATATGGCTACACCTTC
TRBJ2-5 - TRBV18 few CASQGGGQETQYF TGTGCCAGTCAGGGTGGTGGACAAGAGACCCAGTACTTC
TRBJ1-1 - TRBV12-3/TRBV12-4 - CASSLSGIATPNTEAFF TGTGCCAGCAGTTTATCTGGCATAGCAACCCCGAACACTGAAGCTTTCTTT
TRBJ2-5 - TRBV25-1 - CASSIGVETQYF TGTGCCAGCAGTATAGGGGTAGAGACCCAGTACTTC
TRBJ2-1 - TRBV10-3 - CAIRDINEQFF TGTGCCATCAGGGATATCAATGAGCAGTTCTTC
TRBJ1-1 TRBD1 TRBV20-1 - CSAPLMGQPNTEAFF TGCAGTGCCCCGCTAATGGGACAGCCGAACACTGAAGCTTTCTTT
TRBJ2-1 TRBD2 TRBV20-1 - CSVVGGGNEQFF TGCAGTGTAGTTGGGGGGGGGAATGAGCAGTTCTTC
TRBJ1-1 - TRBV12-3/TRBV12-4 - CASRFDSSTEAFF TGTGCCAGCAGATTTGACTCTTCCACTGAAGCTTTCTTT
TRBJ2-1 - TRBV24-1 - CATSVPRVNEQFF TGTGCCACCAGTGTCCCCAGGGTGAATGAGCAGTTCTTC
TRBJ2-5 TRBD2 TRBV12-3/TRBV12-4 few CASSSRSGGQTQYF TGTGCCAGCAGCTCGCGAAGCGGGGGTCAGACCCAGTACTTC
TRBJ2-3 - TRBV10-3 many CAISESEGVAQYF TGTGCCATCAGTGAGTCGGAGGGGGTTGCGCAGTATTTT
TRBJ2-3 TRBD2 TRBV5-5 - CASSLVIAGSDTQYF TGTGCCAGCAGCTTGGTAATAGCGGGATCAGATACGCAGTATTTT
TRBJ1-4 - TRBV4-2 - CASSQDGANEKLFF TGTGCCAGCAGCCAAGACGGGGCCAATGAAAAACTGTTTTTT
TRBJ1-1 TRBD1 TRBV20-1 once CSAGRTGGHPEAFF TGCAGTGCTGGTAGAACAGGGGGCCATCCTGAAGCTTTCTTT
TRBJ1-6 - TRBV7-2 - CASSGPSRPPLHF TGTGCCAGCAGCGGGCCCAGTAGACCACCCCTCCACTTT
TRBJ1-1 - TRBV29-1 few CSVEGLGLGAEAFF TGCAGCGTTGAGGGCCTGGGGTTGGGGGCTGAAGCTTTCTTT
TRBJ2-1 - TRBV20-1 - CSADGSLNEQFF TGCAGTGCCGATGGGAGTCTCAATGAGCAGTTCTTC
TRBJ1-5 TRBD1 TRBV6-1 - CASSGTPGGSYQPQHF TGTGCCAGCAGCGGCACCCCAGGGGGCAGTTATCAGCCCCAGCATTTT
TRBJ2-6 - TRBV28 - CASSFGANVLTF TGTGCCAGCAGTTTCGGGGCCAACGTCCTGACTTTC
TRBJ2-3 - TRBV5-1 few CASSPMTRGEDTQYF TGCGCCAGCAGCCCGATGACAAGGGGGGAAGATACGCAGTATTTT
TRBJ2-1 TRBD2 TRBV24-1 few CATSDQRTSGGSIYYNEQFF TGTGCCACCAGTGACCAACGGACTAGCGGGGGGTCTATATATTACAATGAGCAGTTCTTC
TRBJ1-5 TRBD1 TRBV4-1 - CASSQVVTGVGNQPQHF TGCGCCAGCAGCCAAGTGGTGACAGGGGTGGGCAATCAGCCCCAGCATTTT
TRBJ2-6 - TRBV2 - CASRLPQQEISGANVLTF TGTGCCAGCAGGCTACCACAACAGGAAATCTCTGGGGCCAACGTCCTGACTTTC
TRBJ2-3 - TRBV12-3/TRBV12-4 few CASSKSQSTDTQYF TGTGCCAGCAGTAAGTCCCAGAGCACAGATACGCAGTATTTT
TRBJ2-1 - TRBV6-5 - CASSQGQFYEQFF TGTGCCAGCAGCCAAGGACAGTTCTACGAGCAGTTCTTC
TRBJ2-5 TRBD2 TRBV15 - CATSERLAGAETQYF TGTGCCACCAGCGAACGACTAGCGGGGGCAGAGACCCAGTACTTC
TRBJ1-6 - TRBV3-1 few CASSQDLVLYNSPLHF TGTGCCAGCAGCCAAGATCTTGTCTTATATAATTCACCCCTCCACTTT
TRBJ2-7 - TRBV10-3 - CAIRELGGSYEQYF TGTGCCATCAGGGAGTTGGGGGGATCTTACGAGCAGTACTTC
TRBJ2-7 TRBD1 TRBV20-1 - CSAPDRAPYEQYF TGCAGTGCTCCGGACAGGGCGCCCTACGAGCAGTACTTC
TRBJ2-3 - TRBV20-1 - CSARSGASGASTDTQYF TGCAGTGCTAGGTCGGGGGCTAGCGGCGCTAGCACAGATACGCAGTATTTT
TRBJ1-1 TRBD1 TRBV4-1 - CASSFGTVDTEAFF TGCGCCAGCAGCTTTGGGACAGTCGACACTGAAGCTTTCTTT
TRBJ1-2 - TRBV6-1 once CASSGARGYTF TGTGCCAGCAGTGGAGCGAGGGGCTACACCTTC
TRBJ2-7 TRBD1 TRBV7-3 few CASSITGGQSEQYF TGTGCCAGCAGCATTACAGGGGGTCAGTCCGAGCAGTACTTC
TRBJ2-3 - TRBV6-5 few CASSYSGWASATSTDTQYF TGTGCCAGCAGTTACTCAGGCTGGGCTAGCGCAACTAGCACAGATACGCAGTATTTT
TRBJ2-5 - TRBV10-3 many CATGSGAETQYF TGTGCCACTGGGTCGGGGGCAGAGACCCAGTACTTC
TRBJ2-5 TRBD1 TRBV3-1 few CASSQDQGAWETQYF TGTGCCAGCAGCCAAGACCAGGGGGCGTGGGAGACCCAGTACTTC
TRBJ2-6 - TRBV11-2 - CASSSYGTHSGANVLTF TGTGCCAGCAGCTCGTACGGGACCCACTCTGGGGCCAACGTCCTGACTTTC
TRBJ2-1 - TRBV12-3/TRBV12-4 many CASTRDPYNEQFF TGTGCCAGCACCAGGGACCCCTACAATGAGCAGTTCTTC
TRBJ2-5 - TRBV20-1 few CSARDRLRIQETQYF TGCAGTGCTAGAGATAGGCTTAGGATACAAGAGACCCAGTACTTC
TRBJ2-2 - TRBV3-1 - CASSPLTGHENTGELFF TGTGCCAGCAGCCCCCTCACTGGGCACGAGAACACCGGGGAGCTGTTTTTT
TRBJ2-7 TRBD1 TRBV7-2 - CAGSLRDSISYEQYF TGTGCCGGCAGCTTGAGGGACAGCATCTCCTACGAGCAGTACTTC
TRBJ2-1 TRBD2 TRBV4-1 few CASSQERTSGGLYNEQFF TGCGCCAGCAGCCAAGAGAGGACTAGCGGGGGCCTATACAATGAGCAGTTCTTC